A selection of T cell receptor beta chains follows, all from one sample in a study of blood T cell repertoires in COVID-19. Assay: immunoSEQ multiplex PCR; the TCRdb copy retains only in-frame clones and omits some. The profile shows 150,000 or so clones, roughly three quarters of them singletons. Material: PBMCs or T cells enriched from blood (not recorded which). Receptor source: a woman aged 45-60 years who had recovered from COVID-19. Each CDR3 is given with its conserved first and last residue. Fields, in order: V gene, clone size, D gene, J gene, CDR3 DNA, CDR3 protein. A D gene is named only where the DNA matches it firmly. Clone size is given for some rows only: seen once, a few or many times, or a class if the clone is expanded.

TRBV10-3	NA	NA	TRBJ2-3	TGTGCCATCAGTGGGACGGGAACCACAGATACGCAGTATTTT	CAISGTGTTDTQYF
TRBV5-1	NA	TRBD1	TRBJ2-2	TGCGCCAGCAGCTTGGGACAGGGGATCACCGGGGAGCTGTTTTTT	CASSLGQGITGELFF
TRBV6-1	NA	TRBD1	TRBJ2-5	TGTGCCAGCAGTGAGACAGGGGGGGAGACCCAGTACTTC	CASSETGGETQYF
TRBV3-1/TRBV3-2	NA	NA	TRBJ1-2	TGTGCCAGCAGCCAAGCGGATGGACTTATCAAGTACACCTTC	CASSQADGLIKYTF
TRBV6-5	once	NA	TRBJ1-2	TGTGCCAGCAGTTACTCGGACAGATATGGCTACACCTTC	CASSYSDRYGYTF
TRBV19	few	TRBD1	TRBJ1-3	TGTGCCAGCTGGTCCCGACAGGGTGCCGGAAACACCATATATTTT	CASWSRQGAGNTIYF
TRBV6-5	NA	TRBD1	TRBJ2-7	TGTGCCAGCAGTTTCCGGGACAGGCTGCACGAGCAGTACTTC	CASSFRDRLHEQYF
TRBV3-1/TRBV3-2	NA	NA	TRBJ2-1	TGTGCCAGCAGCCCGGACTTTGGTGAGCAGTTCTTC	CASSPDFGEQFF
TRBV5-1	NA	NA	TRBJ1-4	TGCGCCAGCAGCGGGGGACAAGCAACTAATGAAAAACTGTTTTTT	CASSGGQATNEKLFF
TRBV25-1	NA	TRBD2	TRBJ2-5	TGTGCCAGCAGCCCTGGACTAGCGGGGTCAGAGACCCAGTACTTC	CASSPGLAGSETQYF
TRBV3-1/TRBV3-2	NA	NA	TRBJ1-5	TGTGCCAGCAGCCAAGCCAAATGGGGGCCTCAGCCCCAGCATTTT	CASSQAKWGPQPQHF
TRBV6-6	NA	NA	TRBJ1-5	TGTGCCAGCAGTAGGACAGATAGCAATCAGCCCCAGCATTTT	CASSRTDSNQPQHF
TRBV4-1	NA	TRBD1	TRBJ2-2	TGCGCCAGCAGCCACGAACCTCCGACAGGGGGGAGCGGGGAGCTGTTTTTT	CASSHEPPTGGSGELFF
TRBV11-2	few	NA	TRBJ2-3	TGTGCCAGCAGCTCTGGGTGGGGGGGCCCAACAGATACGCAGTATTTT	CASSSGWGGPTDTQYF
TRBV12-3/TRBV12-4	NA	NA	TRBJ1-2	TGTGCCAGCAGTTCAGGATTTGAGGGCTACACCTTC	CASSSGFEGYTF
TRBV10-2	NA	TRBD2	TRBJ2-2	TGCGCCAGCACGACTAGCGGGGGGCCCACCGGGGAGCTGTTTTTT	CASTTSGGPTGELFF
TRBV28	few	NA	TRBJ1-2	TGTGCCAGCACCGACCCCTCGGGACTGGAGTACTATGGCTACACCTTC	CASTDPSGLEYYGYTF
TRBV28	NA	NA	TRBJ1-5	TGTGCCAGCACCTCAAGGGGGGGCCAACAGCCCCAGCATTTT	CASTSRGGQQPQHF
TRBV5-1	once	NA	TRBJ2-5	TGCGCCAGCAGCTTCCGGGACACTCAAAATGGGGAGACCCAGTACTTC	CASSFRDTQNGETQYF
TRBV7-2	NA	NA	TRBJ1-5	TGTGCCAGCAGCTTACCCAGTTTTAGCAATCAGCCCCAGCATTTT	CASSLPSFSNQPQHF
TRBV6-5	NA	TRBD1	TRBJ2-3	TGTGCCAGCAGTTTCCAGGGGGCAGATACGCAGTATTTT	CASSFQGADTQYF
TRBV27	NA	TRBD1	TRBJ1-1	TGTGCCAGCAGAACCTACAGGGGCCCAGAAGCTTTCTTT	CASRTYRGPEAFF
TRBV6-6	NA	NA	TRBJ2-1	TGTGCCAGCAGTCCGCTCCGGGGGGCCTCTCTACTCAATGAGCAGTTCTTC	CASSPLRGASLLNEQFF
TRBV4-2	NA	TRBD1	TRBJ1-5	TGTGCCAGCAGCCAAACAACAGGGGCGTTTCAGCCCCAGCATTTT	CASSQTTGAFQPQHF
TRBV7-9	NA	NA	TRBJ2-2	TGTGCCAGCACCTTCACGGGGGCCGGGGAGCTGTTTTTT	CASTFTGAGELFF
TRBV6-5	NA	NA	TRBJ1-1	TGTGCAGCGGAAGGGAACACTGAAGCTTTCTTT	CAAEGNTEAFF
TRBV5-5	NA	NA	TRBJ2-1	TGTGCCAGCAGCCTGGCTGTGACTAATGAGCAGTTCTTC	CASSLAVTNEQFF
TRBV6-1	NA	TRBD1	TRBJ1-1	TGTGCCAGCACCCAGTCCGGGACAGGGGTTACTGAAGCTTTCTTT	CASTQSGTGVTEAFF